This T cell receptor beta chain was identified in a study of blood T cell repertoires in COVID-19. In the study overall: Acute and convalescent COVID-19 samples came from the United States, Italy and Spain.

Followed longitudinally, the Seattle patients had been enrolled during active infection. Repertoires were generated with immunoSEQ multiplex PCR, while TCRdb's copy carries only in-frame clones and drops some. The profile shows more than 100,000 clones, 90% of them singletons. The length of the CDR3 is 18 residues. V was pared by 3 bases and J by 4 bases, with 10 bases of the junction left unmatched. Germline V lookup: CDR1 MGHRA, CDR2 YSYEKL. Sequences were obtained from peripheral blood. The J gene is TRBJ2-5, the V gene TRBV4-1, with 14 bases fitting TRBD2. The clonotype comes from a woman aged 55-70 years with COVID-19, enrolled during active disease. The CDR3 region is CASSQARLAGGPGETQYF. For the CDR3, the DNA is TGCGCCAGCAGCCAGGCCCGACTAGCGGGGGGGCCAGGAGAGACCCAGTACTTC.